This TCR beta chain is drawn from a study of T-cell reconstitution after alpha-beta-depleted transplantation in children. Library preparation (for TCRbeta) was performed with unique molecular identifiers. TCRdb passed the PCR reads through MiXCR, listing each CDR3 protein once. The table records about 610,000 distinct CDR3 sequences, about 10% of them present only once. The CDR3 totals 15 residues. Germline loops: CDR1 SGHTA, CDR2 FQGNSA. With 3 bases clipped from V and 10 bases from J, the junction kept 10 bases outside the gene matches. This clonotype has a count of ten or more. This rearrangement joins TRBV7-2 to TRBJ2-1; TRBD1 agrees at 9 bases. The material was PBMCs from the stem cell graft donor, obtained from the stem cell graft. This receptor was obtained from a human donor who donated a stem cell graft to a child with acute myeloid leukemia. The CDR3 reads CASSFTGQGVKEQFF. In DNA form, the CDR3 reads TGTGCCAGCAGCTTTACGGGACAGGGAGTTAAGGAGCAGTTCTTC.